Following are 11 T cell receptor beta chains from one sample sequenced in a study of CXCR3-negative and CXCR3-positive naive CD8 T cells. Overall study results and limits: The TRB CDR3s that CXCR3-positive naive cells carried were more hydrophobic than those of CXCR3-negative naive cells.

Their antigens are not known. Via 5' RACE with UMI labels, TRB cDNA libraries were prepared. From its re-call of the 5' RACE reads, TCRdb lists each CDR3 protein once, without DNA. This sample's table has 130,000 to 150,000 distinct CDR3 sequences. Specimen: naive CXCR3+ CD8+ T cells from blood. Subset indicated: CD45RO-CCR7+CD27+CD95- naive CD8+ T cells expressing CXCR3 (TNR3+). All receptors derive from a human donor in good health. Some clones in this sample may be carry-over from other donors' samples.

J is TRBJ2-1 and V is TRBV24-1; TCRdb gives TRBD2 as the D gene, but with no DNA this cannot be confirmed. Germline lookup yields CDR1 KGHDR and CDR2 SFDVKD. The CDR3 contains 13 residues. Here the CDR3 reads CATTASGTDEQFF.

The chain uses TRBV7-9 and TRBJ2-5; the TCRdb D gene call, TRBD2, has no DNA to confirm it. The V gene's germline CDR1 is SEHNR and CDR2 FQNEAQ (reference sequence). The CDR3 sequence is 15 residues long. CDR3 sequence reads: CASSQERGGLETQYF.

This chain uses TRBV21-1 with TRBJ2-3. TRBV21-1 corresponds to a pseudogene. The CDR3 is 14 residues long. The CDR3 sequence: CASSKALVRDTQYF.

The genes are TRBV20-1 and TRBJ2-7; as DNA is missing, the TRBD1 call by TCRdb cannot be tested. CDR3 length: 15 amino acids. The V gene's germline CDR1 is DFQATT and CDR2 SNEGSKA (reference sequence). The CDR3 loop reads CSARDEGGGTYEQYF.

This chain joins TRBV20-1 and TRBJ1-2; with no DNA, the TCRdb D assignment of TRBD1 cannot be verified. The V gene's germline CDR1 is DFQATT and CDR2 SNEGSKA (reference sequence). This CDR3 is 14 amino acids long. The CDR3 protein is CSAGRTGGNYGYTF.

CDR3 amino acids: CASSSAGPVNSPLHF. This rearrangement joins TRBV7-9 to TRBJ1-6; lacking DNA, the TRBD1 call made by TCRdb goes unchecked. Germline CDR1 reads SEHNR; CDR2 reads FQNEAQ (reference sequence). CDR3 length: 15 amino acids.

The chain links TRBV20-1 to TRBJ1-2; TCRdb selects TRBD1, and the lack of DNA leaves this call unchecked. This CDR3 comprises 14 residues. Germline values: CDR1 DFQATT, CDR2 SNEGSKA (reference sequence). The chain's CDR3 is CSATHGGHHYGYTF.

The chain couples TRBV28 to TRBJ2-5; without DNA, the TCRdb call of TRBD2 cannot be checked. CDR1 is MDHEN and CDR2 is SYDVKM in the germline V gene. This CDR3 has 15 residues. The chain's CDR3 is CASRPTWTSQETQYF.

The rearrangement joins TRBV15 to TRBJ2-7; with no DNA, the TCRdb D assignment of TRBD2 cannot be verified. The CDR3 is 15 amino acids. The germline gives CDR1 LNHNV, CDR2 YYDKDF (reference sequence). The CDR3 sequence is CATSTGTSEFGEQYF. The whole variable domain, remainder taken from reference TRBV15 and TRBJ2-7, is DAMVIQNPRYQVTQFGKPVTLSCSQTLNHNVMYWYQQKSSQAPKLLFHYYDKDFNNEADTPDNFQSRRPNTSFCFLDIRSPGLGDTAMYLCATSTGTSEFGEQYFGPGTRLTVT.

V is TRBV7-3 and J is TRBJ2-1; TCRdb's D gene call, TRBD1, goes unchecked for lack of DNA. The CDR3 has 18 amino acids. Per germline, CDR1 SGHTA and CDR2 FQGTGA. The CDR3 reads CASSLTHNRQGVYNEQFF.

V gene TRBV5-6 combines with J gene TRBJ1-2; lacking DNA, the TRBD1 call made by TCRdb goes unchecked. The CDR3 has 15 amino acids. Germline V gene lookup returns CDR1 SGHDT and CDR2 YYEEEE. The CDR3 spells CASSPRTGRDYGYTF. The full variable domain, completed using reference TRBV5-6 and TRBJ1-2, is DAGVTQSPTHLIKTRGQQVTLRCSPKSGHDTVSWYQQALGQGPQFIFQYYEEEERQRGNFPDRFSGHQFPNYSSELNVNALLLGDSALYLCASSPRTGRDYGYTFGSGTRLTVV.